This TCR beta chain was sequenced in a study of response to subunit inactivated influenza vaccine. There are many counts of this clonotype. Its matching antigen is unknown. The CDR3 contains 13 residues. V was pared by 2 bases and J by 0 bases, with 7 bases between. The germline CDR1 and CDR2 sequences are SQVTM and ANQGSEA. From the RT-PCR reads, TCRdb called clonotypes with MiXCR, one entry per CDR3 protein. The top ten hold under 13% of the sample, which has approximately 300,000 distinct CDR3 sequences, 20% to 25% seen once. The study, taken as a whole, reports: The authors suggested that every seasonal influenza vaccination recruits few new T cells.

This clonotype was sampled from a man aged 50 to 75 who received an inactivated influenza vaccine. The rearrangement joins TRBV29-1 to TRBJ1-1, with D unclear. Material: PBMCs from blood, obtained approximately 20 months after vaccination. The CDR3 loop reads CSVERGMNTEAFF. The CDR3 nucleotides are TGCAGCGTTGAAAGAGGAATGAACACTGAAGCTTTCTTT.